This T cell receptor (beta chain) was recorded in a study of blood T cell repertoires in COVID-19. For the study at large: Researchers got acute and convalescent COVID-19 samples from the United States, Italy and Spain. The cDNA or gDNA used as material had been derived from T cells, B-cell-depleted T cells, or PBMCs.

The CDR3 extends over 14 amino acids. Germline CDR1 is MDHEN and CDR2 is SYDVKM. Trimming removed 2 bases from V and 5 bases from J, with 12 bases in between. Original analysis: Estimated nucleated cell counts came from reference gene primer amplification. The protocol was immunoSEQ multiplex PCR, while the TCRdb copy is restricted to in-frame clones and leaves out a portion. V, J and clone size reflect that table, while D and trimming were determined from the DNA. This sample has roughly 100,000 clones; around 84% occur once, and the top ten carry under 30%. This clone was seen only a few times. Sequencing used peripheral blood. This receptor was taken from a man aged 60-69 years with acute or convalescent COVID-19. The gene calls are TRBV28 and TRBJ1-1; D is perhaps TRBD1 (5 bases). CDR3 sequence reads: CASSLRGVVTEAFF. In DNA form, the CDR3 reads TGTGCCAGCAGTTTACGGGGGGTGGTAACTGAAGCTTTCTTT.